A single sample gave rise to the 24 T cell receptor beta chains below, sequenced in a study of blood T cell repertoires in COVID-19. Some clones are missing from TCRdb's copy, which holds only in-frame ones; the method was immunoSEQ multiplex PCR. Seen here are 350,000 to 550,000 clones, about 89% observed once, and the top ten hold 4.3%. The sample was peripheral blood. These receptors came from a woman younger than 45 with acute or convalescent COVID-19.

The chain employs TRBV5-5 and TRBJ2-7; D is perhaps TRBD1 (6 bases). Per the germline V gene, CDR1 is SGHKS and CDR2 is YYEKEE (reference sequence). The CDR3 runs 12 residues. V gave up 4 bases and J gave up 5 bases, with 10 bases separating them. Written as DNA, the CDR3 is TGTGCCAGCAGCCTACAGGGTGACGAGCAGTACTTC. The encoded protein is CASSLQGDEQYF.

The gene calls are TRBV7-2 and TRBJ1-2, with unresolved D. Trimming took 1 base from V and 3 from J, leaving 9 bases between them. Germline V lookup: CDR1 SGHTA, CDR2 FQGNSA. The CDR3 has 14 amino acids. The CDR3 sequence: CASSLGHQDYGYTF. CDR3 sequence (DNA): TGTGCCAGCAGCTTAGGGCATCAGGACTATGGCTACACCTTC.

The chain employs TRBV3-1 (or the pseudogene TRBV3-2) and TRBJ2-6, with TRBD2 matching over 7 bases. There are 18 residues in the CDR3. Germline-derived CDR1 and CDR2 are LGHDT and YNNKEL (reference sequence). V shed 4 bases and J 0 bases; nucleotides not matched to a gene: 9. CDR3 sequence reads: CASSPVAGQSSGANVLTF. The CDR3 nucleotides read TGTGCCAGCAGCCCCGTAGCGGGCCAAAGCTCTGGGGCCAACGTCCTGACTTTC.

The V call is TRBV4-1, the J call TRBJ2-3; no firm D call. There are 14 residues in the CDR3. From germline, CDR1 is MGHRA and CDR2 YSYEKL. V lost 4 bases and J lost 2, with 10 bases in between. As DNA, the CDR3 is TGCGCCAGCAGCCCCATGGCCCCCACAGATACGCAGTATTTT. It translates to CASSPMAPTDTQYF.

The chain is built from TRBV11-2 and TRBJ2-7; D is undetermined. Germline values: CDR1 SGHAT, CDR2 FQNNGV. Between the trimmed V and J ends, which lost 2 bases and 4 bases, there was a span of 6 bases. This CDR3 contains 12 residues. The CDR3 sequence: CASSLSSYEQYF. In DNA form, the CDR3 reads TGTGCCAGCAGCTTAAGTAGTTACGAGCAGTACTTC. The whole variable domain, filled in from reference TRBV11-2 and TRBJ2-7, reads EAGVAQSPRYKIIEKRQSVAFWCNPISGHATLYWYQQILGQGPKLLIQFQNNGVVDDSQLPKDRFSAERLKGVDSTLKIQPAKLEDSAVYLCASSLSSYEQYFGPGTRLTVT.

The CDR3 here is CASSPRDSGNQPQHF. Here the CDR3 DNA reads TGTGCCAGCTCACCACGGGACAGTGGCAATCAGCCCCAGCATTTT. The genes are TRBV18 and TRBJ1-5; TRBD1 aligns across 7 bases. This CDR3 is built from 15 residues. Per the germline V gene, CDR1 is KGHSH and CDR2 is LQKENI. The ends lost 1 base at V and 2 bases at J; junction bases unmatched: 2.

This clone occurred many times. V is TRBV4-1 and J is TRBJ1-3, with no clear D. This CDR3 has 14 residues. V dropped 4 bases and J dropped 2 bases, with 9 bases sitting between them. The germline V gene encodes CDR1 MGHRA and CDR2 YSYEKL. DNA for the CDR3: TGCGCCAGCAGCCCCCCTCGCGCTGGAAACACCATATATTTT. Translating it yields CASSPPRAGNTIYF.

The chain carries TRBV5-1 and TRBJ2-7; the match to TRBD1 covers 9 bases. V lost 1 base to trimming and J lost 3 bases; unmatched junction nucleotides: 2. Germline V CDR1 and CDR2: SGHRS, YFSETQ. The CDR3 runs to 14 residues. The CDR3: CASSLWGQGYEQYF. The DNA of the CDR3 is TGCGCCAGCAGCTTGTGGGGACAGGGCTACGAGCAGTACTTC. Using reference TRBV5-1 and TRBJ2-7 for the parts outside the CDR3, the full variable domain is KAGVTQTPRYLIKTRGQQVTLSCSPISGHRSVSWYQQTPGQGLQFLFEYFSETQRNKGNFPGRFSGRQFSNSRSEMNVSTLELGDSALYLCASSLWGQGYEQYFGPGTRLTVT.

J is TRBJ2-1 and V is TRBV4-1, with TRBD1 matching 9 bases. CDR1 and CDR2 (germline): MGHRA, YSYEKL. V gave up 4 bases and J gave up 5 bases; unmatched junction bases: 9. The CDR3 extends over 16 amino acids. The CDR3 loop is CASSPPPGQGDNEQFF. In DNA form, the CDR3 reads TGCGCCAGCAGCCCGCCACCGGGACAGGGAGACAATGAGCAGTTCTTC.

This clone was found a few times. The chain is built from TRBV4-1 and TRBJ1-1; possibly TRBD1 for D (5 bases). V lost 4 bases and J lost 2, with 14 bases in between. The CDR3 totals 15 residues. From germline, CDR1 is MGHRA and CDR2 YSYEKL. CDR3 coding DNA: TGCGCCAGCAGCCGATCGGACACAACAAACACTGAAGCTTTCTTT. This encodes CASSRSDTTNTEAFF.

The genes are TRBV9 and TRBJ2-3, with D possibly being TRBD2 (5 bases). The length of the CDR3 is 15 residues. CDR1 SGDLS and CDR2 YYNGEE come from the germline V gene. V was cut by 4 bases and J by 2 bases, with 14 bases left in between. The CDR3: CASSPEGAHTDTQYF. For the CDR3, the DNA is TGTGCCAGCAGCCCCGAGGGTGCTCACACAGATACGCAGTATTTT. The full variable domain, its missing parts supplied by reference TRBV9 and TRBJ2-3, is DSGVTQTPKHLITATGQRVTLRCSPRSGDLSVYWYQQSLDQGLQFLIQYYNGEERAKGNILERFSAQQFPDLHSELNLSSLELGDSALYFCASSPEGAHTDTQYFGPGTRLTVL.

The table lists this clone with a few counts. V gene TRBV7-3 combines with J gene TRBJ1-3, with D perhaps TRBD1 (5 bases). CDR3 size: 14 residues. Per the germline V gene, CDR1 is SGHTA and CDR2 is FQGTGA. Trimming removed 5 bases from V and 1 base from J, with 9 bases in between. CDR3 protein: CASSPSGSGNTIYF. For the CDR3, the DNA is TGTGCCAGCAGCCCTTCAGGGTCTGGAAACACCATATATTTT.

V is TRBV5-1 and J is TRBJ2-7; 7 nucleotides agree with TRBD1. This CDR3 has 14 amino acids. The junction had 5 bases not matched to a gene; V was cut back by 4 bases and J by 1 base. CDR1 and CDR2 (germline): SGHRS, YFSETQ. This CDR3 reads CASSAGTVSYEQYF. DNA for the CDR3: TGCGCCAGCAGCGCCGGGACAGTATCCTACGAGCAGTACTTC.

Only one count was recorded for this clone. CDR3 region: CASRDPGDGRGSETQYF. The CDR3 bases are TGTGCCAGTAGGGATCCTGGAGACGGCAGGGGGTCAGAGACCCAGTACTTC. The chain is built from TRBV19 and TRBJ2-5; 7 nucleotides align to TRBD1. This CDR3 is 17 amino acids long. The trim removed 6 bases at V and 4 bases at J, leaving 17 bases unmatched. Germline assignment: CDR1 LNHDA and CDR2 SQIVND (reference sequence). The full variable domain, with the rest looked up from reference TRBV19 and TRBJ2-5, is DGGITQSPKYLFRKEGQNVTLSCEQNLNHDAMYWYRQDPGQGLRLIYYSQIVNDFQKGDIAEGYSVSREKKESFPLTVTSAQKNPTAFYLCASRDPGDGRGSETQYFGPGTRLLVL.

The CDR3 region has the DNA TGCGCCAGCAGCCAAGAGACAGGGGAAGCTTTCTTT. Protein product: CASSQETGEAFF. The chain recombines TRBV4-1 with TRBJ1-1; TRBD1 agrees at 7 bases. The CDR3 has 12 residues. The trim removed 0 bases at V and 8 bases at J, leaving 0 bases unmatched. CDR1 MGHRA and CDR2 YSYEKL come from the germline V gene.

The rearrangement joins TRBV9 to TRBJ1-2; no definite D call. The germline V gene encodes CDR1 SGDLS and CDR2 YYNGEE. V shed 4 bases and J shed 0 bases, with 13 bases lying between them. The CDR3 is 15 residues long. In DNA, the CDR3 is TGTGCCAGCAGCCCCCACAGCTTAGCTAACTATGGCTACACCTTC. Translation: CASSPHSLANYGYTF.

This sequence joins TRBV6-6 and TRBJ1-6; possibly TRBD1 for D (5 bases). V dropped 5 bases and J dropped 6 bases, with 14 bases sitting between them. Germline V lookup: CDR1 MNHNY, CDR2 SVGAGI (reference sequence). The CDR3 covers 15 residues. In nucleotides, the CDR3 is TGTGCCAGCAGTCTGACGACAGAGAGTAATTCACCCCTCCACTTT. Its translation is CASSLTTESNSPLHF.

The genes are TRBV13 and TRBJ2-5; TRBD1 matches at 10 bases. The trim removed 5 bases at V and 0 bases at J, leaving 6 bases unmatched. The germline V gene has CDR1 PRHDT and CDR2 FYEKMQ (reference sequence). The CDR3 extends over 16 amino acids. CDR3 bases: TGTGCCAGCAGCCCGAGGGGACAGGGGAACCAAGAGACCCAGTACTTC. Encoded protein: CASSPRGQGNQETQYF.

V usage is TRBV24-1 and J usage is TRBJ2-3, with 14 bases that match TRBD2. Germline trimming cut 3 bases from V and 3 bases from J; bases unmatched to any gene: 10. CDR1 is KGHDR and CDR2 is SFDVKD in the germline V gene. This CDR3 has 19 amino acids. The CDR3 region is CATSDPGTSGGLGTDTQYF. Written as DNA, the CDR3 is TGTGCCACCAGTGATCCCGGGACTAGCGGGGGATTAGGGACAGATACGCAGTATTTT.

The rearrangement uses TRBV4-2 and TRBJ2-7; 8 nucleotides agree with TRBD2. Losses at the gene ends were 4 bases for V and 4 bases for J; bases not matched to a gene: 18. There are 18 residues in the CDR3. Germline-derived CDR1 and CDR2 are LGHNA and YNFKEQ. The CDR3 DNA follows: TGTGCCAGCAGCCCAGAGACTGCGGGGGGCGGTTTAGATTACGAGCAGTACTTC. It specifies CASSPETAGGGLDYEQYF.

This chain's CDR3 is CASRVQFYAYNSPLHF. CDR3 DNA: TGTGCCAGCAGGGTACAGTTCTATGCCTATAATTCACCCCTCCACTTT. The genes are TRBV27 and TRBJ1-6; D remains ambiguous. Germline V gives CDR1 MNHEY, CDR2 SMNVEV (reference sequence). This CDR3 comprises 16 residues. Trimming removed 6 bases at V and 2 bases at J, with 14 bases between.

The V call is TRBV5-1, the J call TRBJ2-1, with 7 bases aligning to TRBD1. The V gene's germline CDR1 is SGHRS and CDR2 YFSETQ. This CDR3 comprises 15 residues. The trim removed 2 bases at V and 9 bases at J, leaving 11 bases unmatched. The CDR3 nucleotides are TGCGCCAGCAGCTTTCTTTACAGGGACAGCGGTGAGCAGTTCTTC. Translated, it gives CASSFLYRDSGEQFF.

The rearrangement links TRBV12-5 to TRBJ2-1, with a tentative D call TRBD2 (6 bases). Deletions cut 8 bases from V and 6 bases from J, with 11 bases between. The germline V gene encodes CDR1 LGHNT and CDR2 FRNRAP. The CDR3 has 12 residues. The DNA for the CDR3 is TGTGCTAGTTCTATTAGCGGCAATGAGCAGTTCTTC. This encodes CASSISGNEQFF. The complete variable domain, with remaining parts taken from reference TRBV12-5 and TRBJ2-1, reads DARVTQTPRHKVTEMGQEVTMRCQPILGHNTVFWYRQTMMQGLELLAYFRNRAPLDDSGMPKDRFSAEMPDATLATLKIQPSEPRDSAVYFCASSISGNEQFFGPGTRLTVL.

The chain carries TRBV18 and TRBJ1-2; 10 nucleotides line up with TRBD1. The trim removed 3 bases at V and 1 base at J, leaving 11 bases unmatched. The CDR3 consists of 18 residues. Germline V gene sequence: CDR1 KGHSH, CDR2 LQKENI. The CDR3 nucleotides are TGTGCCAGCTCACCTCTTCCGGGACAGGGGAAATTTAACTATGGCTACACCTTC. It codes for CASSPLPGQGKFNYGYTF.